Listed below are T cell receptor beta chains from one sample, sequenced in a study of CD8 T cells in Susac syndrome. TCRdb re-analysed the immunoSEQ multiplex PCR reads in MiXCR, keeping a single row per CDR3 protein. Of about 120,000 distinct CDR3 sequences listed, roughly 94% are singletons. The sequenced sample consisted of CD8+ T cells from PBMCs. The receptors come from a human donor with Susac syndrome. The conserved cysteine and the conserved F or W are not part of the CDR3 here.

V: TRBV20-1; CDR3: SAGQGSSGNTIY
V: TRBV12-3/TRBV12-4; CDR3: ASTPLAGPYNEQF
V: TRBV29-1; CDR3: SAGGSGYGGYEQY
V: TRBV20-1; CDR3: SAREGATMNTEAF
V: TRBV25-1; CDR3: ASSEYRGNEQY
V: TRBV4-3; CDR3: ASSPLTGYYNEQF
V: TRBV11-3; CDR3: ASSFSRYTEAF
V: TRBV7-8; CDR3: ASSLGETEAF
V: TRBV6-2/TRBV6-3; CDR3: ASSWRDLSTDTQY
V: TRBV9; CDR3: ASSELVTDTQY
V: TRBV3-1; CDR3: ASSQGTSTAYNEQF
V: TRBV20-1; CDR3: SASDPLSNQPQH